This entry features one T cell receptor (beta chain) sequence. The source of the sample is a study of blood T cell repertoires in COVID-19. TCRdb keeps only in-frame clones here, not all; method: immunoSEQ multiplex PCR. The profile shows 200,000 to 300,000 clones, 81% of them singletons. Trimming left V 0 bases short and J 4 bases short, with 15 bases between. There are 16 residues in the CDR3. Per germline, CDR1 MNHEY and CDR2 SVGAGI. Sequenced sample: peripheral blood. The gene calls are TRBV6-5 and TRBJ1-2, with D tentatively TRBD1 (6 bases). The receptor's source is a woman aged 80 or over with acute or convalescent COVID-19. This CDR3 is CASSYSRGSLLYGYTF. The DNA for the CDR3 is TGTGCCAGCAGTTACTCGAGGGGGTCCCTCCTCTATGGCTACACCTTC.